This T cell receptor beta chain was captured in a study of control samples from healthy donors and cancer patients. Here immunoSEQ multiplex PCR was the method, and the copy in TCRdb shows in-frame clones only, minus some. The sample has roughly 40,000 clones; around four fifths are singletons. Germline V gene data show CDR1 as MNHNY and CDR2 as SVGAGI (reference sequence). The CDR3 runs to 15 residues. Trimming pared 1 base from V and 7 bases from J, leaving 14 bases between. The clonotype comes from a man in his sixties in good health. The material sequenced was blood. The chain couples TRBV6-6 to TRBJ1-5, with D possibly TRBD1 on 5 matching bases. Here the CDR3 reads CASSYWGGDQQPQHF. The CDR3 DNA reads as TGTGCCAGCAGTTACTGGGGCGGGGACCAGCAGCCCCAGCATTTT.